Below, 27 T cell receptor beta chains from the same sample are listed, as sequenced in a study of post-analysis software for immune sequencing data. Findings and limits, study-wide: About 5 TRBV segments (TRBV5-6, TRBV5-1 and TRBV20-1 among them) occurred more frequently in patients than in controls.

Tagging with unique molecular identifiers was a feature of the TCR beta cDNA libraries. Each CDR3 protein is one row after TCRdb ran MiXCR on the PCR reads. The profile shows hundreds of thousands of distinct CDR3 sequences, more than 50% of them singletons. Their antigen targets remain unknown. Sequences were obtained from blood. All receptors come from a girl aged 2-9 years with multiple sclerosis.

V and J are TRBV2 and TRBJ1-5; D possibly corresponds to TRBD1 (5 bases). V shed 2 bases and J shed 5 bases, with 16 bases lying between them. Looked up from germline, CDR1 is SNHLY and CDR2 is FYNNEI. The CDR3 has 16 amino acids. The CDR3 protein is CASSEWWRGSDQPQHF. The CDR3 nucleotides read TGTGCCAGCAGTGAATGGTGGAGGGGATCGGATCAGCCCCAGCATTTT.

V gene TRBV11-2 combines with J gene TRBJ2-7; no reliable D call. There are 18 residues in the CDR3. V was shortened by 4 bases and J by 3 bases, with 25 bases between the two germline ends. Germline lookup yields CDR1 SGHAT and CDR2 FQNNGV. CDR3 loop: CASSSRSVSRRSIYEQYF. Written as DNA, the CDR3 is TGTGCCAGCAGCTCAAGGTCGGTTAGCAGGCGGTCCATCTACGAGCAGTACTTC.

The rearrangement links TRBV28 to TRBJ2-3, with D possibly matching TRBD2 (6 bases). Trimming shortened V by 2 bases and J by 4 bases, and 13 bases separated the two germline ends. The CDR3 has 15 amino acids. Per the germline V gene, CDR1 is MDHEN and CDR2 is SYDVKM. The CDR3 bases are TGTGCCAGCAGTTTAGGCGGGGAGTCTTCAGATACGCAGTATTTT. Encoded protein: CASSLGGESSDTQYF.

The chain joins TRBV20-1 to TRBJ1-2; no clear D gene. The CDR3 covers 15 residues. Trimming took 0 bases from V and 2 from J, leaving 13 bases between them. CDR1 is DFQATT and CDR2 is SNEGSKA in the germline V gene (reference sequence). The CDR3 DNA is TGCAGTGCTAGAGATTCCTACGGGTCCAACTATGGCTACACCTTC. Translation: CSARDSYGSNYGYTF.

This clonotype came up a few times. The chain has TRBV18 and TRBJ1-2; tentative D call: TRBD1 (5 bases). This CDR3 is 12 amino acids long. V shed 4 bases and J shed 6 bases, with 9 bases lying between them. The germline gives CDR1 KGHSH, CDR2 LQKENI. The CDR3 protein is CASSQLGDGYTF. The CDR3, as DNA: TGTGCCAGCTCACAGTTAGGGGATGGCTACACCTTC.

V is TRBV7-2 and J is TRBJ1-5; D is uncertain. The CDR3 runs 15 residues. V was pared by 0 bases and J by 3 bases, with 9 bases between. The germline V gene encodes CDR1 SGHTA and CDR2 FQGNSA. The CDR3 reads CASSLAAANNQPQHF. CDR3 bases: TGTGCCAGCAGCTTAGCAGCAGCGAACAATCAGCCCCAGCATTTT.

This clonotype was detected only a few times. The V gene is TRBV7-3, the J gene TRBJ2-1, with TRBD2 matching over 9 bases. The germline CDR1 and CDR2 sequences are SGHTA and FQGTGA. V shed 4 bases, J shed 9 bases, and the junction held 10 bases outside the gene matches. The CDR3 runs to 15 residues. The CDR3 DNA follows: TGTGCCAGCAGCTCTACACCGGGCGGGAGGGCTGAGCAGTTCTTC. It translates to CASSSTPGGRAEQFF. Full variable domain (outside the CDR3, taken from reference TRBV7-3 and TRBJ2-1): GAGVSQTPSNKVTEKGKYVELRCDPISGHTALYWYRQSLGQGPEFLIYFQGTGAADDSGLPNDRFFAVRPEGSVSTLKIQRTERGDSAVYLCASSSTPGGRAEQFFGPGTRLTVL.

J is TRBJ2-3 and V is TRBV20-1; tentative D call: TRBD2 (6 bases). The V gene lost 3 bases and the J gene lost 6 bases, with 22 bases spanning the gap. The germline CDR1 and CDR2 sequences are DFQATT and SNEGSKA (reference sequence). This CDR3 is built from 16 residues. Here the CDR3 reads CSARDIAESPRDTQYF. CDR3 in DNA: TGCAGTGCTAGGGATATAGCGGAATCGCCGCGGGATACGCAGTATTTT.

Here the CDR3 reads CSARDPSYNEKLFF. Written as DNA, the CDR3 is TGCAGTGCTAGAGATCCCAGTTATAATGAAAAACTGTTTTTT. The chain has TRBV20-1 and TRBJ1-4; D is ambiguous. V gave up 0 bases and J gave up 4 bases, with 9 bases separating them. CDR1 and CDR2 from the germline V gene are DFQATT and SNEGSKA (reference sequence). This CDR3 region has 14 residues.

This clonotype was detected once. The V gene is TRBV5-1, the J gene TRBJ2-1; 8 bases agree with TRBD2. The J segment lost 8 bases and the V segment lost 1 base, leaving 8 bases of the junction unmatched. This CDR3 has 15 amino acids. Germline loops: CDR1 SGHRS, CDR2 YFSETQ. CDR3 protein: CASSLREGLAYEQFF. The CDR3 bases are TGCGCCAGCAGCTTGCGGGAGGGCCTCGCTTATGAGCAGTTCTTC. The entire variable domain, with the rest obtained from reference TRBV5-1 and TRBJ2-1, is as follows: KAGVTQTPRYLIKTRGQQVTLSCSPISGHRSVSWYQQTPGQGLQFLFEYFSETQRNKGNFPGRFSGRQFSNSRSEMNVSTLELGDSALYLCASSLREGLAYEQFFGPGTRLTVL.

The CDR3 loop reads CASSYTTGTANTGELFF. In DNA form, the CDR3 reads TGTGCCAGCAGTTACACCACCGGGACAGCGAACACCGGGGAGCTGTTTTTT. The chain combines TRBV6-2 or TRBV6-3 with TRBJ2-2; 7 bases map to TRBD1. Germline trimming cut 2 bases from V and 0 bases from J; bases unmatched to any gene: 6. Germline values: CDR1 MNHEY, CDR2 SVGEGT. The CDR3 runs 17 residues.

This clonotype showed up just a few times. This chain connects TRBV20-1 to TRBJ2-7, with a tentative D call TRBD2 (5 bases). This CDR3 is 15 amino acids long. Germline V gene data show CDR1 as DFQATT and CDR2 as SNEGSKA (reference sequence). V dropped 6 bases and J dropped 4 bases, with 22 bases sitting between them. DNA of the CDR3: TGCAGTGCCCAAAAGCAAGGACTCGAGACTTACGAGCAGTACTTC. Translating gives CSAQKQGLETYEQYF.

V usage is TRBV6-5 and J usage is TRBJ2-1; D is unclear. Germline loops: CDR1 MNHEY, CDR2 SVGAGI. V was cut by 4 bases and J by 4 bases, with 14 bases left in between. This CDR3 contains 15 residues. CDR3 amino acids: CASSLSTVRYNEQFF. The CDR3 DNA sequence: TGTGCCAGCAGTTTATCCACAGTGAGGTACAATGAGCAGTTCTTC.

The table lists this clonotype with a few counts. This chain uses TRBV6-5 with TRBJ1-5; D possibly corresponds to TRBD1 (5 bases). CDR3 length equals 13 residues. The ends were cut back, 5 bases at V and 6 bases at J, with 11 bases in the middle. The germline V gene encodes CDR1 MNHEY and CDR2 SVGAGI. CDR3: CASSRQGAQPQHF. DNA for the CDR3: TGTGCCAGCAGTAGGCAGGGCGCTCAGCCCCAGCATTTT.

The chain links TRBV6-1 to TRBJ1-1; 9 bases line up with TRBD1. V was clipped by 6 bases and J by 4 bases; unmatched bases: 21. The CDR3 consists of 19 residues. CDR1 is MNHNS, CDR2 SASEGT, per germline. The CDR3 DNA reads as TGTGCCAGCAGACCCTCCCCGGGACAGGGTACCCACCTCTCCACTGAAGCTTTCTTT. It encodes CASRPSPGQGTHLSTEAFF.

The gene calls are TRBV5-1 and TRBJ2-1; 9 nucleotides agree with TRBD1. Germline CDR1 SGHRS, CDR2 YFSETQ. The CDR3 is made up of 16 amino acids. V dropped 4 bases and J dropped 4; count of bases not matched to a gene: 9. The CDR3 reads CASSVDRGRYYNEQFF. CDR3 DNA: TGCGCCAGCAGCGTGGACAGGGGCCGTTATTACAATGAGCAGTTCTTC.

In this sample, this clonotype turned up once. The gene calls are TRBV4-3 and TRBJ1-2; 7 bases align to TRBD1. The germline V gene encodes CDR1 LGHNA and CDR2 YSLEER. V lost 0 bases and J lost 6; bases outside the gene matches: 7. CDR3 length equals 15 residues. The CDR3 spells CASSQDGATGNGYTF. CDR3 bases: TGCGCCAGCAGCCAAGATGGTGCGACAGGGAATGGCTACACCTTC.

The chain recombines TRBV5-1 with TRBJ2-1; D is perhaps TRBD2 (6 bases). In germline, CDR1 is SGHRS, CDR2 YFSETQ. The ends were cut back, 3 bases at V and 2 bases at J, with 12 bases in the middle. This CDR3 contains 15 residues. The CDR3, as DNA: TGCGCCAGCAGCTCGTATTGGACTACCTACAATGAGCAGTTCTTC. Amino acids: CASSSYWTTYNEQFF.

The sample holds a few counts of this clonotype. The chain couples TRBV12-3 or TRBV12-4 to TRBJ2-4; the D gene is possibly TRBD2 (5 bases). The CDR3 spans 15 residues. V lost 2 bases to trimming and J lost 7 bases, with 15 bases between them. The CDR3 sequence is CASSLSLGSGNIQYF. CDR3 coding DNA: TGTGCCAGCAGTTTAAGTCTAGGGTCGGGGAACATTCAGTACTTC.

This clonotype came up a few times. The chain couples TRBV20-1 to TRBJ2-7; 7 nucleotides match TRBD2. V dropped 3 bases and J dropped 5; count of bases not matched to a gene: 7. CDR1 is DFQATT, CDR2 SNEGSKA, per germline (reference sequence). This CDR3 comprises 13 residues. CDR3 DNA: TGCAGTGCTAGGCGCGGGAGCGCCGACGAGCAGTACTTC. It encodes CSARRGSADEQYF.

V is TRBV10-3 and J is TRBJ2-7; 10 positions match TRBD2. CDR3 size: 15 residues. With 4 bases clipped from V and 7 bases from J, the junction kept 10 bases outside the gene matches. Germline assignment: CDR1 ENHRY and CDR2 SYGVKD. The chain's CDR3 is CAISGRSGRAREQYF. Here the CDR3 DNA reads TGTGCCATCAGTGGGCGAAGCGGGAGGGCCCGGGAGCAGTACTTC.

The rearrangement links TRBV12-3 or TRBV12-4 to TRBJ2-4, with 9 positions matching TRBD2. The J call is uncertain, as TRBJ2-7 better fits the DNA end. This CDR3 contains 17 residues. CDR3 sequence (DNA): TGTGCCAGCAGGGGGACTAGCTTTGGGGCTTCCATTTACGAGCAGTACTTC. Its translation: CASRGTSFGASIYEQYF.

The CDR3 reads CATSLGSRSYNEQFF. CDR3 sequence (DNA): TGTGCCACCAGCTTGGGCTCCCGCTCCTACAATGAGCAGTTCTTC. The genes are TRBV15 and TRBJ2-1; D is unresolved. Trimming pared 5 bases from V and 0 bases from J, leaving 11 bases between. The CDR3 has 15 residues. Germline V lookup: CDR1 LNHNV, CDR2 YYDKDF (reference sequence).

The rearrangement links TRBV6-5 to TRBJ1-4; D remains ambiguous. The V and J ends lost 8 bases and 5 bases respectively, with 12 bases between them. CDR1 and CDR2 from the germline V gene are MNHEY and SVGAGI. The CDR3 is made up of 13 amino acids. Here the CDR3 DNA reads TGTGCCAGCTCAGACGAGCTAAATGAAAAACTGTTTTTT. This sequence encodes CASSDELNEKLFF.

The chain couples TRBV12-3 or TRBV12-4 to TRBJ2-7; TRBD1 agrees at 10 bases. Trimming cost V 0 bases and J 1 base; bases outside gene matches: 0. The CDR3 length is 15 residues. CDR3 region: CASSLAGQGSYEQYF. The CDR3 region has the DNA TGTGCCAGCAGTTTAGCGGGACAGGGGTCCTACGAGCAGTACTTC.

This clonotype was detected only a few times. The CDR3 nucleotides read TGTGCCAGCAGCGACAGGGGGGATGAAAAACTGTTTTTT. Protein product: CASSDRGDEKLFF. The chain employs TRBV7-9 and TRBJ1-4, with 9 bases identical to TRBD1. The CDR3 runs 13 residues. The V segment lost 5 bases and the J segment 6 bases; nucleotides outside the gene matches: 1. In germline, CDR1 is SEHNR, CDR2 FQNEAQ (reference sequence).

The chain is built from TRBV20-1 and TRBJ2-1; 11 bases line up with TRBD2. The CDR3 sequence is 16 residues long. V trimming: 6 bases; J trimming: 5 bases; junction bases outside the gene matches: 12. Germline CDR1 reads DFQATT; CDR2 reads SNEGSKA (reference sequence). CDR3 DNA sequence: TGCAGTGCCCTAGCCATAGGGACTAGCGGCCACAATGAGCAGTTCTTC. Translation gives CSALAIGTSGHNEQFF.